The present T cell receptor (beta chain) was sequenced within a study of blood T cell repertoires in COVID-19 (dated by TCRdb to the early 2020s). With respect to the entire study: Samples covering the acute and convalescent phases of COVID-19 were provided by collaborators in the United States, Italy and Spain. The material from the prospective study consisted of cDNA or gDNA derived from T cells, B-cell-depleted T cells, or PBMCs. Deeply sampled blood TCRbeta repertoires from subjects exposed to, actively infected with, or recovered from COVID-19 were included in the dataset. The repertoires were made available in a free public database intended to serve as a resource for research on the immune response to SARS-CoV-2. Samples were obtained from the ongoing ImmuneRACE study (first 160 participants) and from over a thousand subjects provided by 6 global collaborators. The sample metadata nearly always contained a de-identified subject ID, COVID-19 status, age in years and sex. Where HLA class I and class II types were available, the types were taken from metadata supplied by the sample provider, not from assay-based typing. Points the paper makes about the study in general: How much clinical and demographic metadata was included differed by source and by participant, and the metadata was provided uncurated.

The collaborating institutions used their own protocols to collect whole blood in K2EDTA tubes. For TCRbeta analysis, collaborator samples were shipped as frozen whole blood, as isolated PBMCs, or as DNA extracted from either sample type. This clone was seen a single time. The target of this receptor is not known. Base qualities are missing; no much larger clone stands one base away. The cysteine opens and the phenylalanine closes a CDR3 of 15 amino acids. Only CDR3 DNA is held: 45 bases, read in frame from base 1. Looking up the germline V gene yields CDR1 KGHDR and CDR2 SFDVKD. V gives up 3 bases and J gives up 0 bases, and the segment between their germline ends measures 7 bases. The immunoSEQ Assay, a bias-controlled multiplex PCR, was used to amplify TCRbeta CDR3 regions from genomic DNA. The paper's processing steps were these. Within the assay, amplification of reference gene primers was used to estimate how many nucleated cells each sample contained. To quantify the absolute abundance of each unique TCRbeta CDR3 rearrangement, sequence reads were collapsed and filtered. Productive Simpson clonality was computed per sample as the square root of Simpson's diversity index over productive rearrangements. TCRdb carries this immuneACCESS record with in-frame sequences only. Its versions omit some clonotypes, under half of them owing to an unresolved V gene in the studies checked, with the rest unexplained. V and J calls and clone size come straight from that table; D and trimming were deduced from the DNA. For this sample there are about 73,000 clones; around 82% appear just once. Around 30% of the sample comes from the top ten.

The sequenced sample was peripheral blood. This chain is built from TRBV24-1 and TRBJ2-2; the D gene cannot be resolved reliably. This receptor was identified in a human donor in a cohort sampled during active COVID-19. This receptor carries the CDR3 CATSDRSANTGELFF. The DNA reads as follows: TGTGCCACCAGTGATCGCAGCGCGAACACCGGGGAGCTGTTTTTT.